This TCR beta chain derives from a study of OX40 agonist ivuxolimab in advanced cancers. The assay was immunoSEQ multiplex PCR, and TCRdb's table has in-frame clones only and misses some. The sample consists of about 28,000 clones, roughly 80% of them appearing once. The CDR3 extends over 13 amino acids. V shed 8 bases, J shed 3 bases, and the junction held 6 bases outside the gene matches. CDR1 and CDR2 (germline): ENHRY, SYGVKD. The receptor comes from an adult with an advanced solid tumor such as melanoma, head and neck, liver or kidney cancer. This material consisted of CD4+ or CD8+ T cells sorted from blood, taken in a trial of the OX40 agonist ivuxolimab. The chain combines TRBV10-3 with TRBJ1-2; TRBD1 matches 7 bases. The CDR3 DNA follows: TGTGCCATCTACCCGGACAGGTACTATGGCTACACCTTC. Translating gives CAIYPDRYYGYTF.